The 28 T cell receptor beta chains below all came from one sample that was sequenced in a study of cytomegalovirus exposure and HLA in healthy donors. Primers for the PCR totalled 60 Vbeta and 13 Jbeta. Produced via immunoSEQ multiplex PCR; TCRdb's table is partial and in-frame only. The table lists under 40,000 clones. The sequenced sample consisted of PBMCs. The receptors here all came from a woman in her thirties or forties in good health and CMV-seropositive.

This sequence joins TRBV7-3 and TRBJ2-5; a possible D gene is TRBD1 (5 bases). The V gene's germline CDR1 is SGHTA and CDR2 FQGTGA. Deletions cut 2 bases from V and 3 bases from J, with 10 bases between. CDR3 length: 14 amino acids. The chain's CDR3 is CASSLYGREETQYF. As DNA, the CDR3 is TGTGCCAGCAGCTTATACGGCAGGGAAGAGACCCAGTACTTC. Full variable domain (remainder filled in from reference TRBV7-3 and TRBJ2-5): GAGVSQTPSNKVTEKGKYVELRCDPISGHTALYWYRQSLGQGPEFLIYFQGTGAADDSGLPNDRFFAVRPEGSVSTLKIQRTERGDSAVYLCASSLYGREETQYFGPGTRLLVL.

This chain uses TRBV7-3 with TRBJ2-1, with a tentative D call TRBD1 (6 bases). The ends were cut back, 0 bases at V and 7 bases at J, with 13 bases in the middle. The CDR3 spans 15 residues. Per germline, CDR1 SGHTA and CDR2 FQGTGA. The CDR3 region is CASSLTSSGVNEQFF. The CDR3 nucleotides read TGTGCCAGCAGCTTAACCTCTTCAGGGGTTAATGAGCAGTTCTTC.

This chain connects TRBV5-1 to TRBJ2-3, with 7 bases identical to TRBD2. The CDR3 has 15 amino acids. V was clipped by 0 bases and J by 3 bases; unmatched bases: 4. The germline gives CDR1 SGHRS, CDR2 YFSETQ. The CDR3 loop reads CASSLGGSMTDTQYF. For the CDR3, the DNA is TGCGCCAGCAGCTTGGGCGGGAGTATGACAGATACGCAGTATTTT.

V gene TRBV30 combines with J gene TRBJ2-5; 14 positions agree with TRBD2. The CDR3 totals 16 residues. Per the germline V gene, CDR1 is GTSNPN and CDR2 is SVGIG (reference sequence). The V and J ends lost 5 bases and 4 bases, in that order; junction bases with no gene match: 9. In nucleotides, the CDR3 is TGTGCCTGGGACGGGACTAGCGGGAGTGAGGGAGAGACCCAGTACTTC. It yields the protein CAWDGTSGSEGETQYF.

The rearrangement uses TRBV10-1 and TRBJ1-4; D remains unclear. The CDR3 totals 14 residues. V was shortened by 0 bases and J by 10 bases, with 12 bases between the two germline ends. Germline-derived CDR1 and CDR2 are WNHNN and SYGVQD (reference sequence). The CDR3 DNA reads TGCGCCAGCAGTGAGTCGCACACGCCGGGAAAACTGTTTTTT. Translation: CASSESHTPGKLFF.

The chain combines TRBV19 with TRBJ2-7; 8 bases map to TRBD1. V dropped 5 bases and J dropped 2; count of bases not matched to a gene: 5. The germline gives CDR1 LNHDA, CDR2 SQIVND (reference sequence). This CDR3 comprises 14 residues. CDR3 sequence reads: CASSWGTGTYEQYF. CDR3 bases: TGTGCCAGTAGTTGGGGGACAGGTACCTACGAGCAGTACTTC.

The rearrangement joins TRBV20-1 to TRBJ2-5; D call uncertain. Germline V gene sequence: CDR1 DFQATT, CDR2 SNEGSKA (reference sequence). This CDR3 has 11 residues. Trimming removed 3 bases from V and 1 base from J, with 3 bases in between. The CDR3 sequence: CSASIQETQYF. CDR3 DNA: TGCAGTGCTAGCATCCAAGAGACCCAGTACTTC.

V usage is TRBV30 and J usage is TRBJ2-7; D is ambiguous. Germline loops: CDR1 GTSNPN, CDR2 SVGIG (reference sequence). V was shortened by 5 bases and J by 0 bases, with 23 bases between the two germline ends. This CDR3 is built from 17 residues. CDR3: CAWGILTQRSSSYEQYF. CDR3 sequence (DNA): TGTGCCTGGGGCATTCTTACTCAGCGCTCTAGCTCCTACGAGCAGTACTTC.

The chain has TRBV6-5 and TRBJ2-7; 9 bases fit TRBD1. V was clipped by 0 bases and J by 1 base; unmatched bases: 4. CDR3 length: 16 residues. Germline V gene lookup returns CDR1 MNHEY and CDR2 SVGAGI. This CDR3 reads CASSYSGTGYSYEQYF. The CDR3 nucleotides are TGTGCCAGCAGTTACTCCGGGACAGGGTATTCCTACGAGCAGTACTTC.

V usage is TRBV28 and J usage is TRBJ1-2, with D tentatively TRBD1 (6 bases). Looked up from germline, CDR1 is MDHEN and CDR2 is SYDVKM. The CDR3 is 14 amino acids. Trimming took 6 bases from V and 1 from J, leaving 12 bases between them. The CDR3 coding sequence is TGTGCCAGCAGCTTAACAGGGAATAACTATGGCTACACCTTC. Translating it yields CASSLTGNNYGYTF.

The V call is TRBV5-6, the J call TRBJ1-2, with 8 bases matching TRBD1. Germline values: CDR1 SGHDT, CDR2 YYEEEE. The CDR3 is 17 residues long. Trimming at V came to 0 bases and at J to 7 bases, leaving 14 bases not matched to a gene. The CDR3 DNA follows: TGTGCCAGCAGCTTGGGTGCTGACAGGGGACTCCTGGGTGGCTACACCTTC. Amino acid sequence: CASSLGADRGLLGGYTF.

The chain's CDR3 is CASSPETSGLGDTQYF. DNA for the CDR3: TGTGCCAGCAGCCCGGAGACTAGCGGGCTGGGAGATACGCAGTATTTT. V is TRBV9 and J is TRBJ2-3; 10 nucleotides line up with TRBD2. This CDR3 has 16 amino acids. Germline V CDR1 and CDR2: SGDLS, YYNGEE. Trimming removed 4 bases from V and 5 bases from J; junction bases left unmatched: 10.

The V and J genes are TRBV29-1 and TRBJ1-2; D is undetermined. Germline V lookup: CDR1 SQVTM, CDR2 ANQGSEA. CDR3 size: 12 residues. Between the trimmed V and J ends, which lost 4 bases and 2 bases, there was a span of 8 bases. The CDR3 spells CSVGLENYGYTF. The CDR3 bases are TGCAGCGTTGGACTGGAGAACTATGGCTACACCTTC.

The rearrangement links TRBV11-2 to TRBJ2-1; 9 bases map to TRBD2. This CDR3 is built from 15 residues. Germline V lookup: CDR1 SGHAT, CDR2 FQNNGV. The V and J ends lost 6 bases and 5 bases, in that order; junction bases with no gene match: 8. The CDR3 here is CASRAIRGRDNEQFF. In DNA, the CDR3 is TGTGCCAGCAGGGCTATTCGCGGGAGGGACAATGAGCAGTTCTTC. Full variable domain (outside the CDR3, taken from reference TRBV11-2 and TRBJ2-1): EAGVAQSPRYKIIEKRQSVAFWCNPISGHATLYWYQQILGQGPKLLIQFQNNGVVDDSQLPKDRFSAERLKGVDSTLKIQPAKLEDSAVYLCASRAIRGRDNEQFFGPGTRLTVL.

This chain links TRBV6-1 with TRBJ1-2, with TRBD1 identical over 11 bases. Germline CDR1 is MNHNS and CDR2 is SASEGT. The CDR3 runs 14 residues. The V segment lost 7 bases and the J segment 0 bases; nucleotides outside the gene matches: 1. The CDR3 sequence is CASMDRGPNYGYTF. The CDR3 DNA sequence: TGTGCCAGCATGGACAGGGGGCCTAACTATGGCTACACCTTC.

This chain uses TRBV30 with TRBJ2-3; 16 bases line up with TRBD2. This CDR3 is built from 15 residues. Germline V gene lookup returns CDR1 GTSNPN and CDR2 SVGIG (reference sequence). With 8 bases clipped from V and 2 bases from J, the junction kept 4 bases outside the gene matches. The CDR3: CAVGLAGGSTDTQYF. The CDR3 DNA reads TGTGCCGTGGGACTAGCGGGAGGGTCCACAGATACGCAGTATTTT.

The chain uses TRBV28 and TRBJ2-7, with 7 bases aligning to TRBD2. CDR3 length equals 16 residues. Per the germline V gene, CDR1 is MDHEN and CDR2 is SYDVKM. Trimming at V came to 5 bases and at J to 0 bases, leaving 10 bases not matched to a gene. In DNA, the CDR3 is TGTGCCAGCAGTCTAGGACATTGGGGGGGCTCCTACGAGCAGTACTTC. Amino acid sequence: CASSLGHWGGSYEQYF.

The CDR3 protein is CASSQGQGFYEQYF. The CDR3, as DNA: TGTGCCAGCAGCCAGGGACAGGGTTTCTACGAGCAGTACTTC. The chain couples TRBV5-6 to TRBJ2-7, with TRBD1 identical over 9 bases. The CDR3 sequence is 14 residues long. The V gene's germline CDR1 is SGHDT and CDR2 YYEEEE. The V gene end was trimmed by 4 bases and the J gene end by 3 bases; junction bases not matched to a gene: 5.

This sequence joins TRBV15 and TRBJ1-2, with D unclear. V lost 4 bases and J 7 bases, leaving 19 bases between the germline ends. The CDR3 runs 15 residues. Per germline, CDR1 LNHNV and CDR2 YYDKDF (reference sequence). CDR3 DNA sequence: TGTGCCACCAGCATACCGGGATCCCTGTTCGGTGGCTACACCTTC. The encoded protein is CATSIPGSLFGGYTF.

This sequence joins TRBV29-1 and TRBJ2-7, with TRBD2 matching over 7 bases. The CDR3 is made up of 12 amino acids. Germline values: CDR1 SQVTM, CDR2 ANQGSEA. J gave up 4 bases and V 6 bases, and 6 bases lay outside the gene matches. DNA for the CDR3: TGCAGCGTAGTTCCGGGGGGATACGAGCAGTACTTC. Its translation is CSVVPGGYEQYF.

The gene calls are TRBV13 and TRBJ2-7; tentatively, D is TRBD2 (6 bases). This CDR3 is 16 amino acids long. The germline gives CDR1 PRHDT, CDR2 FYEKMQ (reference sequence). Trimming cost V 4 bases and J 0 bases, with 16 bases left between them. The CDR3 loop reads CASSSAGLRISYEQYF. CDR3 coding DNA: TGTGCCAGCAGCTCCGCGGGACTTCGTATCTCCTACGAGCAGTACTTC. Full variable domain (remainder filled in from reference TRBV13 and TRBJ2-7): AAGVIQSPRHLIKEKRETATLKCYPIPRHDTVYWYQQGPGQDPQFLISFYEKMQSDKGSIPDRFSAQQFSDYHSELNMSSLELGDSALYFCASSSAGLRISYEQYFGPGTRLTVT.

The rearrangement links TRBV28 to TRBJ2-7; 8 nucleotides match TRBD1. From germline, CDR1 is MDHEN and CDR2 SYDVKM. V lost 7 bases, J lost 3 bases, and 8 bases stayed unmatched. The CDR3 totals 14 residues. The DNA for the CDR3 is TGTGCCAGCACCGAGGGACAGGAGGACTACGAGCAGTACTTC. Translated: CASTEGQEDYEQYF.

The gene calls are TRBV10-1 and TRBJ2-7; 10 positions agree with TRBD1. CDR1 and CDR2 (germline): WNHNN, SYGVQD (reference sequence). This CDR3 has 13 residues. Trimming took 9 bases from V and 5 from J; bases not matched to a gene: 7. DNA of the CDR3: TGCGCCAGGCTAGACAGGGGGCGACACGAGCAGTACTTC. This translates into CARLDRGRHEQYF.

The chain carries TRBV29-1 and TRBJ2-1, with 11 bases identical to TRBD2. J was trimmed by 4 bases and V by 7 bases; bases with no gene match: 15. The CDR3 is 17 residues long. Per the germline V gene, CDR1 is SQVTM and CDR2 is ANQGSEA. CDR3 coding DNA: TGCAGCGCGAGACCAGGGGGTACTAGCGGGGGATACAATGAGCAGTTCTTC. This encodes CSARPGGTSGGYNEQFF.

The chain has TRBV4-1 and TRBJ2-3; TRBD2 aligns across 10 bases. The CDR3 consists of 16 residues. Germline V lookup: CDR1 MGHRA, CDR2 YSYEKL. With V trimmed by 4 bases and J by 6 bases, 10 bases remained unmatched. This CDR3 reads CASSRITSGTGDTQYF. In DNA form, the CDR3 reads TGCGCCAGCAGCCGTATTACTAGCGGGACGGGGGATACGCAGTATTTT.

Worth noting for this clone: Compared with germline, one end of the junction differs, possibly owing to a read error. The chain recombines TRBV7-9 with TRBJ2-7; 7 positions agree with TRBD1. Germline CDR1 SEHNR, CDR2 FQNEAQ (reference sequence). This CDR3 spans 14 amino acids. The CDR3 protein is CASSSGQAPHLLRF. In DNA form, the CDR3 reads TGTGCCAGCAGCTCAGGACAGGCCCCCCATTTACTTCGCTTC.

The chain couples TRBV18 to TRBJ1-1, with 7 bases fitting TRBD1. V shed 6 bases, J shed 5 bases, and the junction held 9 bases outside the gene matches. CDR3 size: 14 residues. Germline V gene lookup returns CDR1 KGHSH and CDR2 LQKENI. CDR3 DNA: TGTGCCAGCTCCCAAAATAGGGGGCGAACTGAAGCTTTCTTT. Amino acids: CASSQNRGRTEAFF.

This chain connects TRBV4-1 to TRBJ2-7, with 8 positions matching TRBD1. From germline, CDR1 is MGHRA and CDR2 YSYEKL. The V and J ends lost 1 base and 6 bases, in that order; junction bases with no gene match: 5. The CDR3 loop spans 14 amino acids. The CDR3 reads CASSQATGGFEQYF. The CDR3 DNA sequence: TGCGCCAGCAGCCAAGCAACAGGGGGGTTCGAGCAGTACTTC.